This T cell receptor beta chain is from a study of identical twins (TCRdb year 2016). About the full investigation: To test whether fetal clonotypes persist, this study deep-sequenced TCR alpha and beta repertoires from monozygotic twins, from unrelated adults of various ages, and from cord blood. To rule out contamination, replicate twin experiments were performed at different times with different library preparation protocols.

The paper's findings and limits, for the study overall: Excess twin sharing in beta out-of-frame sequences was weaker because fewer shared sequences lowered the signal-to-noise ratio. In monozygotic twins, recombination models systematically underestimated out-of-frame TCR alpha sharing, but the models matched the sharing seen between unrelated individuals. Abundant cord blood beta clonotypes had fewer insertions, young adult naive repertoires showed a similar but weaker trend, and memory repertoires showed no such trend. Compared with coincidental sharing between unrelated individuals, out-of-frame TCR alpha sequences shared between twins showed an excess of sequences with low generation probability. Because the same donors could not be followed over many years, the conclusions depended on cross-sectional statistical analysis. Zero-insertion analyses could be partly confounded by invariant T cells such as MAIT and iNKT, although diverse VJ usage argued against such confounding for most clonotypes.

Preparation of the library involved 5' RACE. The sequencer was an Illumina HiSeq 2000. A universal primer binding site was added through template switching, and the final cDNA carried a unique molecular identifier so that TCR cDNA molecules could be counted accurately. First-strand cDNA for TCR alpha and beta chains was synthesized from specific primers in the conserved constant-segment region. To control for contamination, every cDNA library was double barcoded, receiving both a SMART-Mk sample barcode and Illumina barcodes. Two successive PCR steps introduced TruSeq adapter sequences along with Illumina sample barcodes. The TCR alpha and beta cDNA libraries were sequenced on the Illumina HiSeq platform using custom primers. Per the original workflow: Raw reads were processed with MiGEC to extract unique molecular identifiers, and MiXCR was used to determine CDR3 positions. Recombination models were inferred per individual with the repgenHMM and IGoR tools using an EM algorithm. Shared clonotypes were analyzed with the tcR package in R, and sharing was normalized by the product of cloneset sizes. Out-of-frame nonproductive sequences were analyzed to study raw recombination free of thymic and clonal selection effects. TCRdb itself trimmed the public reads at Q25 with fastp, ran MiXCR and retained productive beta chains. Each record represents a unique CDR3 protein, reported with the most common genes and DNA among its rows. V and J calls and clone size were set by TCRdb, not the authors. For this sample there are 350,000 to 400,000 distinct CDR3 sequences; roughly 9% appear just once. In total, the top ten clones hold 7.5% to 9.5% of the sample.

Concerning this clonotype: No cognate antigen has been identified for it. Base qualities are not provided; no much larger clone lies one nucleotide away.

All donors were healthy Caucasians. Three unrelated non-twin adults were also sequenced: a male aged 18 to 30, a male aged 50 to 60 and a female aged 50 to 60. Miltenyi CD45RO+ enrichment and human naive T-cell isolation kits were used to isolate memory (CD45RO+) and naive T cells from PBMC. This receptor was obtained from a woman aged 45-59 years in good health. The sample comprised naive T cells sorted from blood. This sample's cell subset or site label indicates: cells isolated with a human naive T-cell isolation kit.

DNA sequence: TGTGCCAGCAGCAGGGAGATCGGTGAGCAGTTCTTC. Protein translation: CASSREIGEQFF. The chain employs TRBV7-2 and TRBJ2-1, and the D gene may be TRBD2, 5 bases matching. V is shortened by 5 bases, J by 9 bases, and the region joining them spans 11 bases. From the cysteine through the phenylalanine, the CDR3 covers 12 amino acids. Only CDR3 DNA remains: 36 bases, in frame from the first base. From the germline V gene, CDR1 is SGHTA and CDR2 is FQGNSA.